This T cell receptor (beta chain) was retrieved from a study of blood T cells in healthy people across ages. PCR was performed a second time for about 6 to 11 cycles using a sample-barcoded 5' primer and a J-beta primer mix. TCRdb analysed the 5' RACE reads with MiXCR anew, one entry per CDR3 protein. Of just under 750,000 distinct CDR3 sequences in the sample, about a fifth are singletons; the top ten hold 20% to 25%. This clonotype has a single count. V gave up 5 bases and J gave up 0 bases, with 15 bases separating them. The CDR3 contains 16 residues. CDR1 and CDR2 from the germline V gene are WSHSY and SAAADI.

Sequencing was performed on blood. The TCR was taken from a man in his 70s in good health. The chain uses TRBV10-2 and TRBJ2-3; D unclear. The CDR3 here is CASSRPGDPSTDTQYF. The CDR3 region has the DNA TGCGCCAGCAGTAGGCCGGGCGACCCTAGCACAGATACGCAGTATTTT.